The clone carrying this T cell receptor (beta chain) occurred a few times. Its antigen remains unidentified. This sample stems from a study of response to subunit inactivated influenza vaccine. Study-wide findings and caveats: The authors suggested that few new T cells are recruited per seasonal influenza vaccination.

Trimming took off 6 bases at V and 5 bases at J, with 13 bases between the two ends. Germline values: CDR1 MNHEY, CDR2 SMNVEV (reference sequence). The CDR3 length is 13 residues. TCRdb reanalysed the RT-PCR reads using MiXCR and keeps one entry per CDR3 protein. The sample consists of 300,000 to 350,000 distinct CDR3 sequences, 22% of them appearing once. The TCR comes from a man in his fifties or sixties who received an inactivated influenza vaccine. The chain couples TRBV27 to TRBJ2-5; D possibly matches TRBD1 or TRBD2 (5 bases each). Sample: PBMCs from blood, taken less than 22 months after vaccination. The CDR3 DNA is TGTGCCAGCAGCCCTTGGGGCGGGGAGACCCAGTACTTC. Protein product: CASSPWGGETQYF.